Detailed here is one T cell receptor (beta chain). Original methodology: From reference gene primer amplification, estimates of nucleated cell counts were derived. The repertoire was sequenced with immunoSEQ multiplex PCR; TCRdb's copy has only in-frame clones and lacks some. The V and J calls and clone size are taken from that table; D and trimming were inferred from the DNA. The sample has about 290,000 clones; about nine tenths are singletons. Deletions cut 3 bases from V and 6 bases from J, with 16 bases between. The CDR3 totals 15 residues. Germline CDR1 is MNHEY and CDR2 is SMNVEV (reference sequence). The data were taken from a study of blood T cell repertoires in COVID-19. Study background: Researchers got acute and convalescent COVID-19 samples from the United States, Italy and Spain. T cells, B-cell-depleted T cells, or PBMCs provided the cDNA or gDNA that served as material.

The chain uses TRBV27 and TRBJ2-3; D is perhaps TRBD2 (6 bases). This TCR was recovered from a woman aged 25 to 39 with active or convalescent COVID-19. Sequenced sample: peripheral blood. The CDR3 coding sequence is TGTGCCAGCAGTTTCGGGACTCCTCGGACGGATACGCAGTATTTT. It encodes CASSFGTPRTDTQYF.